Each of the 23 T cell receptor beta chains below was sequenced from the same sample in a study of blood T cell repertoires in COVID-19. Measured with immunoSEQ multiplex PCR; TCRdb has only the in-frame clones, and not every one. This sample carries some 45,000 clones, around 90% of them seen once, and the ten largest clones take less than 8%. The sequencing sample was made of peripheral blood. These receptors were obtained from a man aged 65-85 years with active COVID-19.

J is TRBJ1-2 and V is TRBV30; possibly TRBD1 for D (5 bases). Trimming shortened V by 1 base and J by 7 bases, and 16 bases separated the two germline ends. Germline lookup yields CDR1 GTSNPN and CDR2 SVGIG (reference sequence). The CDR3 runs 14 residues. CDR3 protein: CAWSAGRELGGYTF. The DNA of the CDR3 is TGTGCCTGGAGTGCGGGCAGGGAATTGGGTGGCTACACCTTC.

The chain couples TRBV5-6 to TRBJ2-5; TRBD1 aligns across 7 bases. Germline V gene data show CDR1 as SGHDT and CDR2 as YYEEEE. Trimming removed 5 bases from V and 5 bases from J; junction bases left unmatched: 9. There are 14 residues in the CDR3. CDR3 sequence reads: CASRTTGDKETQYF. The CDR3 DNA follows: TGTGCCAGCAGGACTACAGGGGACAAGGAGACCCAGTACTTC.

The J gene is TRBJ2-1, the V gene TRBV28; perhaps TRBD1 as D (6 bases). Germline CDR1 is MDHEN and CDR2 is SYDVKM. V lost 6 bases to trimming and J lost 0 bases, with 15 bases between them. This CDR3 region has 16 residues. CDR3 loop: CASSYHRASSYNEQFF. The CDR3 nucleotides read TGTGCCAGCAGCTACCACAGGGCTAGCTCCTACAATGAGCAGTTCTTC.

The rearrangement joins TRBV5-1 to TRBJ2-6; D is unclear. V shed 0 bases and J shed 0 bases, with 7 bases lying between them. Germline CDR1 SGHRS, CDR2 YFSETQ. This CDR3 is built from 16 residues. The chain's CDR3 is CASSLGVRSGANVLTF. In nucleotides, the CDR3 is TGCGCCAGCAGCTTGGGAGTTCGCTCTGGGGCCAACGTCCTGACTTTC.

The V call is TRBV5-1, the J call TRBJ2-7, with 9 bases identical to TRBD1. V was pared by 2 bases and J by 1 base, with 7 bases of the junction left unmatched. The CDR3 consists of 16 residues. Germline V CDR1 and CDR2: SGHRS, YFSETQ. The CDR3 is CASSFTAGTGSYEQYF. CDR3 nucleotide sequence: TGCGCCAGCAGCTTCACTGCCGGGACAGGGTCCTACGAGCAGTACTTC.

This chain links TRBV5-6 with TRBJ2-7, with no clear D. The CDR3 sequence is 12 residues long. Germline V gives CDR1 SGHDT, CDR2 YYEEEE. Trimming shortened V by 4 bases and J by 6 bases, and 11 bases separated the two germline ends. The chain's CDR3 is CASSRFGVEQYF. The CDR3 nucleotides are TGTGCCAGCAGCCGATTCGGAGTCGAGCAGTACTTC.

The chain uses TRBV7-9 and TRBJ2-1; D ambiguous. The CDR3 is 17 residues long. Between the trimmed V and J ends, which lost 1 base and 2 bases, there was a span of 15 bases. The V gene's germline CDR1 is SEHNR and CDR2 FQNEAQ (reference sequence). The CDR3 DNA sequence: TGTGCCAGCAGCTTAGTTTCGTTGGGCACAACCTACAATGAGCAGTTCTTC. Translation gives CASSLVSLGTTYNEQFF.

This CDR3 reads CASSLGVSGANIQYF. In DNA, the CDR3 is TGTGCCAGCAGCTTAGGTGTTAGCGGGGCAAACATTCAGTACTTC. The chain joins TRBV11-2 to TRBJ2-4; 8 nucleotides align to TRBD2. This CDR3 is built from 15 residues. With V trimmed by 1 base and J by 6 bases, 5 bases remained unmatched. The germline gives CDR1 SGHAT, CDR2 FQNNGV.

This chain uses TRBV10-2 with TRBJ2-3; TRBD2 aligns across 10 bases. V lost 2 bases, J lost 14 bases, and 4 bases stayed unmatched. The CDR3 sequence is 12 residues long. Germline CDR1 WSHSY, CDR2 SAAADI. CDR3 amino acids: CASSEDLAGVYF. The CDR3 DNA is TGCGCCAGCAGTGAGGACCTAGCGGGGGTGTATTTT.

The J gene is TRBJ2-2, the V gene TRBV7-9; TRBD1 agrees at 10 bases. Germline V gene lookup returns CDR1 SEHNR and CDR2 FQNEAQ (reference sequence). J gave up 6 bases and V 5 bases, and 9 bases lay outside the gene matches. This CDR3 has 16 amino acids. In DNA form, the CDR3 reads TGTGCCAGCAGCCCAGACAGGGGGCGAAGACCCGGGGAGCTGTTTTTT. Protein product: CASSPDRGRRPGELFF. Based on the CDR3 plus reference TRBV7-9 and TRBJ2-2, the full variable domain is DTGVSQNPRHKITKRGQNVTFRCDPISEHNRLYWYRQTLGQGPEFLTYFQNEAQLEKSRLLSDRFSAERPKGSFSTLEIQRTEQGDSAMYLCASSPDRGRRPGELFFGEGSRLTVL.

The CDR3 is CASRPDRLTDNEQFF. CDR3 bases: TGTGCCAGCAGACCGGACAGGTTGACGGACAATGAGCAGTTCTTC. J is TRBJ2-1 and V is TRBV27; 7 bases map to TRBD1. Germline lookup yields CDR1 MNHEY and CDR2 SMNVEV (reference sequence). The trim removed 6 bases at V and 5 bases at J, leaving 10 bases unmatched. The CDR3 is made up of 15 amino acids.

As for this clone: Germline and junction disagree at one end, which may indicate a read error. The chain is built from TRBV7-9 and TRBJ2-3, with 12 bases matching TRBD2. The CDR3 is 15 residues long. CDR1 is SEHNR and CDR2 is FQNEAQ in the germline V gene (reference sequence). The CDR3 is CASSLAGGRTDTQYF. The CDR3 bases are TGTGCCAGCAGCCTAGCGGGGGGGCGCACAGATACGCAGTATTTT.

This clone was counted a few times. This chain's CDR3 is CASSDRLAAYNEQFF. The CDR3 bases are TGTGCCAGCAGTGATAGACTAGCGGCCTACAATGAGCAGTTCTTC. This rearrangement joins TRBV2 to TRBJ2-1, with TRBD2 matching 9 bases. J lost 2 bases, V lost 3 bases, and 2 bases had no gene match. From germline, CDR1 is SNHLY and CDR2 FYNNEI. The CDR3 is made up of 15 amino acids.

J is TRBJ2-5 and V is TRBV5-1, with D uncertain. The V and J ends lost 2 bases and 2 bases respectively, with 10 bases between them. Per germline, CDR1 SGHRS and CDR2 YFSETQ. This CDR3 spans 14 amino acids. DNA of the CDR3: TGCGCCAGCAGCTTTGGAGAAGTACAAGAGACCCAGTACTTC. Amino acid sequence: CASSFGEVQETQYF.

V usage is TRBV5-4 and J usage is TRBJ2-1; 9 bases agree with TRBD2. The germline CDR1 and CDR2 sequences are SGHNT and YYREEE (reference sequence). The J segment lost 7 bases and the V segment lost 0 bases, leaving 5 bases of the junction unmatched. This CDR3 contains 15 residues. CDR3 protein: CASSLVAGGKNEQFF. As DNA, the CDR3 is TGTGCCAGCAGCTTGGTCGCGGGGGGGAAAAATGAGCAGTTCTTC.

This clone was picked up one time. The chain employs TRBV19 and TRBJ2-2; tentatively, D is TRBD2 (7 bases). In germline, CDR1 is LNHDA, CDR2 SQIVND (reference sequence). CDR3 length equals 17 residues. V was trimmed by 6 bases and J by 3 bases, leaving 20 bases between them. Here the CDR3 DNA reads TGTGCCAGTAGGAGACGGGGGGTTTCAGGGGACACCGGGGAGCTGTTTTTT. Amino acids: CASRRRGVSGDTGELFF.

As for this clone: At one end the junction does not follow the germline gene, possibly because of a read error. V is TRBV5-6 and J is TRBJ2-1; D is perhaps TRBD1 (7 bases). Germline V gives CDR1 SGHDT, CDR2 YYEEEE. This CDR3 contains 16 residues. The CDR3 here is CASRLEGAGLGSEQFF. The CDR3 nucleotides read TGTGCCAGCAGATTGGAGGGGGCGGGTCTAGGGAGTGAGCAGTTCTTC.

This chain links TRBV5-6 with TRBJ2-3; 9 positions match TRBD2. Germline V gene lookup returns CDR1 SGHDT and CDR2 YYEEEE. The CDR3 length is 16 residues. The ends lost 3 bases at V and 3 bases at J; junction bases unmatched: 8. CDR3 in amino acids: CASSYATSGPTDTQYF. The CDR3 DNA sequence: TGTGCCAGCAGCTATGCCACTAGCGGGCCAACAGATACGCAGTATTTT.

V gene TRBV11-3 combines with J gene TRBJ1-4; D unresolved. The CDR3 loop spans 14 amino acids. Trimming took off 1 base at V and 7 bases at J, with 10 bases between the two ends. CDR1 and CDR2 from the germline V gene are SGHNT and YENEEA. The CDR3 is CASSLAGCGEKLFF. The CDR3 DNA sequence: TGTGCCAGCAGCTTAGCAGGTTGTGGTGAAAAACTGTTTTTT.

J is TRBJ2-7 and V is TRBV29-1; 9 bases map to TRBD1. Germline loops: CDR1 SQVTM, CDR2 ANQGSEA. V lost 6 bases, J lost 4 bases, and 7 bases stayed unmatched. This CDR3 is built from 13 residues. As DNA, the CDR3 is TGCAGCGTGGGCGGGACAGGGATTTACGAGCAGTACTTC. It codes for CSVGGTGIYEQYF.

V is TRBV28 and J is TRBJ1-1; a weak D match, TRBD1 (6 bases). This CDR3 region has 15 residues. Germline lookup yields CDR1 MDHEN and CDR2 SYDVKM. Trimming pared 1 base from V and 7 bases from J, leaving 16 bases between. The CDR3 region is CASSLFSGGLGEAFF. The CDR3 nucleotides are TGTGCCAGCAGTTTATTCAGCGGGGGGCTGGGTGAAGCTTTCTTT.

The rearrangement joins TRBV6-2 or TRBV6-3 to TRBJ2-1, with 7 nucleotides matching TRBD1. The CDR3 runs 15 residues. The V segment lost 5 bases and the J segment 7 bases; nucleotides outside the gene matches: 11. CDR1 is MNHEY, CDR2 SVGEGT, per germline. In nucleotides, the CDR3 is TGTGCCAGCAGTCGGATAGGGGGCGCTTTTAATGAGCAGTTCTTC. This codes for CASSRIGGAFNEQFF.

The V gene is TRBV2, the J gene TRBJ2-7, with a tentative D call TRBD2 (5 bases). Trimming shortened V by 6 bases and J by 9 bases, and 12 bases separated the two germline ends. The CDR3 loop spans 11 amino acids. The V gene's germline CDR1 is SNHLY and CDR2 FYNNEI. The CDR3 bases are TGTGCCAGCAGGCGAGATGGAGGGCAGTACTTC. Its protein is CASRRDGGQYF.